This T cell receptor beta chain emerged from a study of T cells in Graves' hyperthyroidism and ophthalmopathy. Overall study: Peripheral blood collection took place at initial diagnosis, before any treatment.

Study-level points and caveats: Most thyroid clonotypes with frequency above 0.001 were detected in blood.

Graves' hyperthyroidism is called stable when ophthalmopathy does not progress within 18 months. Those patients with uncontrolled infection, other autoimmune disease, pregnancy or lactation were excluded. CDR3 length: 16 residues. In germline, CDR1 is MNHNS, CDR2 SASEGT. V lost 4 bases to trimming and J lost 6 bases, with 18 bases between them. This clonotype occurred many times. Its specificity is not known. TCR beta CDR3 sequences were amplified from RNA transcripts. The TCR CDR3 first-round RT-PCR relied on the HTBI primer set. Each CDR3 protein is one row after TCRdb ran MiXCR on the multiplex PCR reads. The data hold around 620,000 distinct CDR3 sequences, with about 17% observed a single time.

This sequence joins TRBV6-1 and TRBJ2-2; TRBD1 is a possible D gene (6 bases). Sample: blood. This clonotype originated in a woman aged 25 to 45 with Graves' hyperthyroidism. This chain's CDR3 is CASSANRAVSAGELFF. The CDR3 region has the DNA TGTGCCAGCAGTGCGAACAGGGCTGTCTCAGCCGGGGAGCTGTTTTTT.